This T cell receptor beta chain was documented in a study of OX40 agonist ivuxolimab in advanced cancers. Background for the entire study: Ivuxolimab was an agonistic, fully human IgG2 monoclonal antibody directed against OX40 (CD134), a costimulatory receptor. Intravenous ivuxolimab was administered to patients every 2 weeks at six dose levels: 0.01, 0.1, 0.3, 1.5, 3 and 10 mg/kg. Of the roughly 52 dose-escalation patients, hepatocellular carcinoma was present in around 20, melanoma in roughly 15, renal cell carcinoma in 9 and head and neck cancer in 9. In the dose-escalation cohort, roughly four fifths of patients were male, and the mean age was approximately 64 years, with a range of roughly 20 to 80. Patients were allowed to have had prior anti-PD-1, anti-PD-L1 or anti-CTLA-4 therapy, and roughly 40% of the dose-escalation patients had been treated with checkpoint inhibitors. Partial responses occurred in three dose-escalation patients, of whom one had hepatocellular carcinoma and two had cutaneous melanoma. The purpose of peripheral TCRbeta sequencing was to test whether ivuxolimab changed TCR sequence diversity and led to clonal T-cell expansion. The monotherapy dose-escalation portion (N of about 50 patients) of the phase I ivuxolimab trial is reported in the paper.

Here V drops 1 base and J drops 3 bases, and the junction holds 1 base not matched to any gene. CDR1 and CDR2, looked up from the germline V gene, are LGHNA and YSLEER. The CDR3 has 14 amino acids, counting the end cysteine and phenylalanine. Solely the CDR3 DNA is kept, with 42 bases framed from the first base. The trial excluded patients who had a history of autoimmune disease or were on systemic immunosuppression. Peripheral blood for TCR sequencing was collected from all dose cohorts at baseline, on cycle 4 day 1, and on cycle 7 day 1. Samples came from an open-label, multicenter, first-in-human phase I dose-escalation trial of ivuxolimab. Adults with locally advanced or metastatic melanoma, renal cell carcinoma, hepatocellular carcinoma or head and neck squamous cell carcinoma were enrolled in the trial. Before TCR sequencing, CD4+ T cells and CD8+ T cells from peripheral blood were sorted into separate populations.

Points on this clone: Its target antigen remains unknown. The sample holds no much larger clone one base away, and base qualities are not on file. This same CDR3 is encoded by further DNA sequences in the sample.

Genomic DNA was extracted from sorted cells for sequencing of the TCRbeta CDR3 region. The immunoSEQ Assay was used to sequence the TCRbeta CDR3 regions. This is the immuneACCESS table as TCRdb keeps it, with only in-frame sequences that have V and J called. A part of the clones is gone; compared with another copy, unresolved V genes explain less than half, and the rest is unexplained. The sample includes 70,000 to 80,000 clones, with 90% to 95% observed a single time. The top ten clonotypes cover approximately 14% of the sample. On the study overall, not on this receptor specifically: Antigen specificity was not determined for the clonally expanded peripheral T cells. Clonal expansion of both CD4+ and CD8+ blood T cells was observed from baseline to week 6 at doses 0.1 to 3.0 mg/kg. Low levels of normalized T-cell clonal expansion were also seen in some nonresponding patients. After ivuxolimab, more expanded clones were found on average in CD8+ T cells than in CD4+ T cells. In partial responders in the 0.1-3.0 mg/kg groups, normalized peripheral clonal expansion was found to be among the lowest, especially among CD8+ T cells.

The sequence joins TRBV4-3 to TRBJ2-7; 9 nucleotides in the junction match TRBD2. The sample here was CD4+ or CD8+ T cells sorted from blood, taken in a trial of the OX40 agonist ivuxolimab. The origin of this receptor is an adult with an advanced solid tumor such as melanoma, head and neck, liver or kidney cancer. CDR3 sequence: CASSQGSGGYEQYF. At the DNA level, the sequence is TGCGCCAGCAGCCAAGGTAGCGGGGGCTACGAGCAGTACTTC.